The present T cell receptor beta chain was sequenced within a study of blood T cells in healthy people across ages. V gave up 5 bases and J gave up 11 bases; unmatched junction bases: 5. CDR1 MDHEN and CDR2 SYDVKM come from the germline V gene. This CDR3 has 11 amino acids. A sample-barcoded 5' primer and a J-beta primer mix were used in a second PCR of roughly 6 to 11 cycles. TCRdb ran MiXCR on the 5' RACE reads and lists one entry per CDR3 protein. Seen here are approximately 790,000 distinct CDR3 sequences, 60% to 80% observed once, and the top ten hold 25% to 35%. The clonotype originates from a young man in good health. This rearrangement joins TRBV28 to TRBJ1-1; 7 bases map to TRBD1. Sequencing used blood. The CDR3 is CASSLGQRAFF. As DNA, the CDR3 is TGTGCCAGCAGTCTGGGACAGAGGGCTTTCTTT.